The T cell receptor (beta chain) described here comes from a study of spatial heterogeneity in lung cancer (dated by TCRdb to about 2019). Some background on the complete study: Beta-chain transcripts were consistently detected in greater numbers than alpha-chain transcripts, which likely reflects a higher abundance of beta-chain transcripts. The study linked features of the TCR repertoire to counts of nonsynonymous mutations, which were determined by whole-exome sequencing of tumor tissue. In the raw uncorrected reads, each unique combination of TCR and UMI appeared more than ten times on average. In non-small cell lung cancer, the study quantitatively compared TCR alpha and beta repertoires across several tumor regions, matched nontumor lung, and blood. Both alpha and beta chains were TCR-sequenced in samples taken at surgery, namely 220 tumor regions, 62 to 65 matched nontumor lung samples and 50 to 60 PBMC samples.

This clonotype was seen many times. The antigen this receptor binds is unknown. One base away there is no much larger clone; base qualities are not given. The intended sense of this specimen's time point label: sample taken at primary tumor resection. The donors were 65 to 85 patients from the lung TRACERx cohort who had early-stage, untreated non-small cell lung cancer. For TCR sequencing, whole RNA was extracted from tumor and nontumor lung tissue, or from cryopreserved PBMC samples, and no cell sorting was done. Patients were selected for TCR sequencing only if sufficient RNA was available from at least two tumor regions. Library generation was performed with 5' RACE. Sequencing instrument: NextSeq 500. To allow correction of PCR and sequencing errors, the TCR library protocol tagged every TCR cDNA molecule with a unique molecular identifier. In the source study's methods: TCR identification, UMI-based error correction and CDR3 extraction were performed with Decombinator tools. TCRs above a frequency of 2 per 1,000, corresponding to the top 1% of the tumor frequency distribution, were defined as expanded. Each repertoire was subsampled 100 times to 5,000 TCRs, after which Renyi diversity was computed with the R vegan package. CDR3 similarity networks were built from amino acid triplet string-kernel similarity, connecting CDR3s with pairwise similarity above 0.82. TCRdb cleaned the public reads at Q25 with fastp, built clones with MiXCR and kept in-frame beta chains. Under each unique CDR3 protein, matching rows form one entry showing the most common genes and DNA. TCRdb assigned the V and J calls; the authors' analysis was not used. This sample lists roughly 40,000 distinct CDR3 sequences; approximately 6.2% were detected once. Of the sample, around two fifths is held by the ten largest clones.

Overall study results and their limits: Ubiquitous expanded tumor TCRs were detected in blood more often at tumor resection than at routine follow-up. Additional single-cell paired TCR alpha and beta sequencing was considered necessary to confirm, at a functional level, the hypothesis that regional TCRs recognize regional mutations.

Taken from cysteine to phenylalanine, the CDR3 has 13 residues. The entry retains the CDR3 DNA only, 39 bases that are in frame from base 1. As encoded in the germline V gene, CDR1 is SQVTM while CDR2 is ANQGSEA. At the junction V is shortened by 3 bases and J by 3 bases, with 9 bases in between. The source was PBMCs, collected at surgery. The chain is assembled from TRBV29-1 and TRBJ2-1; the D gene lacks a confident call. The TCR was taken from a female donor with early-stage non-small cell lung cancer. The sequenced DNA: TGCAGCGTTGATAGGGCCCTCTACAATGAGCAGTTCTTC. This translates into CSVDRALYNEQFF.